The T cell receptor (beta chain) described here comes from a study of read filtering for tumor transcriptome and immune sequencing. The overall study: R-ISS stage counts were 8 or 9 for I, 15 to 20 for II, six or seven for III. Points from the study as a whole: Even smaller IR-seq throughput identified most shared clonotypes. Single-read clonotypes: 80% to 90% of IR-seq clonotypes (around 3.6% of reads), 65% to 75% of RNA-seq clonotypes (44.6% of reads).

The germline V and J ends were trimmed by 5 bases and 9 bases, with 13 bases remaining between them. Germline CDR1 reads LNHDA; CDR2 reads SQIVND (reference sequence). The CDR3 has 13 amino acids. Details on this clonotype: Its antigen is not known. A single base separates this from a much larger clone, so it may be a read error.

This library used roughly 0.4 ug RNA and molecular barcoded adaptors spanning alpha/delta and beta/gamma chains. One entry per CDR3 protein, called by TCRdb with MiXCR from the reads. In the table there are approximately 93,000 distinct CDR3 sequences, 20% to 25% of which are singletons. Input material: a population of CD138-negative cells sorted from bone marrow. The chain links TRBV19 to TRBJ2-2, with D possibly being TRBD2 (5 bases). The sequence derives from a donor aged 40 or over with multiple myeloma. CDR3 protein: CASSGLAPRELFF. CDR3 nucleotides: TGTGCCAGTAGTGGCCTAGCTCCCAGGGAGCTGTTTTTT.